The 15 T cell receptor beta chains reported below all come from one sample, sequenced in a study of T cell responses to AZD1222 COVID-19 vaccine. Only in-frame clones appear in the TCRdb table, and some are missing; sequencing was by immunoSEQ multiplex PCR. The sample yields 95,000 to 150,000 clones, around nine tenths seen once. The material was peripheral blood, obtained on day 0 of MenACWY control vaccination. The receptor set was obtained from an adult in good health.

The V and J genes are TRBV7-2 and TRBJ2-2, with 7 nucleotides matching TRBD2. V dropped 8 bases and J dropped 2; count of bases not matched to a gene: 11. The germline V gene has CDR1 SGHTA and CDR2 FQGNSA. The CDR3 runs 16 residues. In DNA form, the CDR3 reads TGTGCCAGCTCACTAGTGGGAGGGTCCAACACCGGGGAGCTGTTTTTT. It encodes CASSLVGGSNTGELFF.

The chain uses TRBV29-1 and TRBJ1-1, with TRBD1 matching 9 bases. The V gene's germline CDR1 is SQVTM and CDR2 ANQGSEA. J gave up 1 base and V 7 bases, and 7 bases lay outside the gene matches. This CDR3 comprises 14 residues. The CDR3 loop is CSARDRAKNTEAFF. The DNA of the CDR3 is TGCAGCGCCCGGGACAGGGCGAAGAACACTGAAGCTTTCTTT.

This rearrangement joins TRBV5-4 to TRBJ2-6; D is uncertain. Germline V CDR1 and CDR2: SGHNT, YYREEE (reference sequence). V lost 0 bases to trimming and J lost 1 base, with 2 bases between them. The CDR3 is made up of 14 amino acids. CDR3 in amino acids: CASSLGSGANVLTF. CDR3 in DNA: TGTGCCAGCAGCTTGGGATCTGGGGCCAACGTCCTGACTTTC. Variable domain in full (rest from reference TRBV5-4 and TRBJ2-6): ETGVTQSPTHLIKTRGQQVTLRCSSQSGHNTVSWYQQALGQGPQFIFQYYREEENGRGNFPPRFSGLQFPNYSSELNVNALELDDSALYLCASSLGSGANVLTFGAGSRLTVL.

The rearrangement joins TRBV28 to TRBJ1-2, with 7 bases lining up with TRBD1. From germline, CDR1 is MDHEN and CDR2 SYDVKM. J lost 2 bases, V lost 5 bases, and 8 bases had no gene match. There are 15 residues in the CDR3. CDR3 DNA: TGTGCCAGCAGTCCTACTCTGACAGGGAACTATGGCTACACCTTC. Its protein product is CASSPTLTGNYGYTF.

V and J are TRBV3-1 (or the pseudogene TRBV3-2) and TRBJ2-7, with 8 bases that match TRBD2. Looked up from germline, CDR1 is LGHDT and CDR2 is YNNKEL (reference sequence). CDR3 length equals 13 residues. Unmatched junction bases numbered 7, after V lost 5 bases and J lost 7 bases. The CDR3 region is CASSVGRGVEQYF. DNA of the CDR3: TGTGCCAGCAGCGTCGGGCGGGGGGTTGAGCAGTACTTC.

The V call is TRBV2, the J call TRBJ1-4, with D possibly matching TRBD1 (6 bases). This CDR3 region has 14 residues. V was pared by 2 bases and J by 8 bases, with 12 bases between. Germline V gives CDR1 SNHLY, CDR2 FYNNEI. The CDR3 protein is CASSEQAGDEKLFF. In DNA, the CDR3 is TGTGCCAGCAGTGAACAGGCAGGGGACGAAAAACTGTTTTTT.

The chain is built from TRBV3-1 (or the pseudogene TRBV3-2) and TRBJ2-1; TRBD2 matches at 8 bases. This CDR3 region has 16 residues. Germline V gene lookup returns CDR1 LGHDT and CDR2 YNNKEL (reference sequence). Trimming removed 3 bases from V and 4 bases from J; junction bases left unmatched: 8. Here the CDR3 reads CASSQVLAGGYNEQFF. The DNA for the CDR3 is TGTGCCAGCAGCCAGGTCTTGGCGGGAGGATACAATGAGCAGTTCTTC.

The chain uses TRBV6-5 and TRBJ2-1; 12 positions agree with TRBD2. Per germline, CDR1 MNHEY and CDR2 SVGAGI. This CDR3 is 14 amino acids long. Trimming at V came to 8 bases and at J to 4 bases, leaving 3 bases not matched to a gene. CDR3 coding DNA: TGTGCCAGCTCCGGACTAGCGGGGTACAATGAGCAGTTCTTC. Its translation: CASSGLAGYNEQFF.

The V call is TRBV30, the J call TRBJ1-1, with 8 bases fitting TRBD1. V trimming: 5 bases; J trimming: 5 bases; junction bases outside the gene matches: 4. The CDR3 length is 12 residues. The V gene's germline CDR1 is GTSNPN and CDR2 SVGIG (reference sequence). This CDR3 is CAWSQGGTEAFF. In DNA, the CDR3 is TGTGCCTGGTCACAGGGGGGGACTGAAGCTTTCTTT.

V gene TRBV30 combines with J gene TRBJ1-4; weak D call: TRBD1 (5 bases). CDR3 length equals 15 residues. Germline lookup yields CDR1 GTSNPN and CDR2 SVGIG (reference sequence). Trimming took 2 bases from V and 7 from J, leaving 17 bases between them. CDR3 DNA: TGTGCCTGGAGTTCCACCGGGACCTTGGGTGAAAAACTGTTTTTT. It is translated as CAWSSTGTLGEKLFF.

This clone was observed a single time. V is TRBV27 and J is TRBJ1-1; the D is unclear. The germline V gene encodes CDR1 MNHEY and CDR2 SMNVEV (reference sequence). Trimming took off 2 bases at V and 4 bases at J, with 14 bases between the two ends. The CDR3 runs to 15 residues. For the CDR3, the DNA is TGTGCCAGCAGTTTAAAGGATCTGGGGTTCACTGAAGCTTTCTTT. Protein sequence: CASSLKDLGFTEAFF.

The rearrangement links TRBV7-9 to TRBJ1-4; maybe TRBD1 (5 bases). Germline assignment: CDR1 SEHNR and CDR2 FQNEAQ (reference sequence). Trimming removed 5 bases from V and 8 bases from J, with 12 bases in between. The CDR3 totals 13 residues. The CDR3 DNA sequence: TGTGCCAGCAGCATGACCCGGGGGGAAAAACTGTTTTTT. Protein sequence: CASSMTRGEKLFF.

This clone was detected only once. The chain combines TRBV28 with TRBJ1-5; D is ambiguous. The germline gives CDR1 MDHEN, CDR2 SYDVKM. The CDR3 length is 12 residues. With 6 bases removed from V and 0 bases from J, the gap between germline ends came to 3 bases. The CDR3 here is CASRDSNQPQHF. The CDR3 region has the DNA TGTGCCAGCAGGGATAGCAATCAGCCCCAGCATTTT.

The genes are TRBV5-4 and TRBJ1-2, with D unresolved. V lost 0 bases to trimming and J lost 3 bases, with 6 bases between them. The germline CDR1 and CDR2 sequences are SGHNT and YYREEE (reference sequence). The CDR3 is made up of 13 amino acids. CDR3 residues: CASSLVQDYGYTF. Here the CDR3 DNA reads TGTGCCAGCAGCTTGGTTCAAGACTATGGCTACACCTTC.

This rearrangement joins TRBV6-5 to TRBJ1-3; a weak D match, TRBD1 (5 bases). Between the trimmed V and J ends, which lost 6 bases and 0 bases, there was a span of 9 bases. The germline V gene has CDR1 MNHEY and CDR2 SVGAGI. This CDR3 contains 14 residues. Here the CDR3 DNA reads TGTGCCAGCAGCCCCAGGGACTCTGGAAACACCATATATTTT. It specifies CASSPRDSGNTIYF.